Each of the 30 T cell receptor beta chains below was sequenced from the same sample in a study of metastatic and nonmetastatic thyroid tumors. All patients reached thyroid surgery having received no treatment beforehand. TCRdb recomputed clones from the PCR reads via MiXCR. The table includes around 17,000 clones, about 24% detected once. Sequences were obtained from adjacent normal tissue. The receptors stem from a female donor with papillary thyroid cancer or a benign thyroid nodule (not recorded which). Some clones in this sample may be carry-over from other donors' samples.

As for this clone: One junction end does not reproduce the germline sequence, and a read error may be involved. CDR3 sequence (DNA): TGTGCCAGCAGACCGTACCCTTACAATGATCAGTTCTTC. Amino acids: CASRPYPYNDQFF. This sequence joins TRBV28 and TRBJ2-1; D is undetermined. This CDR3 contains 13 residues. CDR1 MDHEN and CDR2 SYDVKM come from the germline V gene.

The CDR3 protein is CASSWRGQGREKLFF. In DNA, the CDR3 is TGTGCCAGCAGCTGGAGGGGACAGGGACGTGAAAAACTGTTTTTT. V gene TRBV5-6 combines with J gene TRBJ1-4, with 9 bases aligning to TRBD1. The germline CDR1 and CDR2 sequences are SGHDT and YYEEEE. The CDR3 runs 15 residues. Trimming at V came to 3 bases and at J to 7 bases, leaving 7 bases not matched to a gene.

This clone was seen repeatedly, ten times or more. The J gene is TRBJ2-4, the V gene TRBV13; 9 bases are shared with TRBD1. Germline trimming cut 5 bases from V and 4 bases from J; bases unmatched to any gene: 9. The CDR3 runs 16 residues. CDR1 is PRHDT and CDR2 is FYEKMQ in the germline V gene (reference sequence). CDR3 DNA: TGTGCCAGCAGCCTGAGCCGGGACAGGGCGAAAAACATTCAGTACTTC. Amino acid sequence: CASSLSRDRAKNIQYF.

This clone was observed at least ten times. J is TRBJ2-1 and V is TRBV14, with TRBD1 matching over 7 bases. This CDR3 is 13 amino acids long. Germline loops: CDR1 SGHDN, CDR2 FVKESK. J was trimmed by 7 bases and V by 5 bases; bases with no gene match: 5. The chain's CDR3 is CASSSTGLNEQFF. The DNA for the CDR3 is TGTGCCAGCAGCTCGACAGGGTTGAATGAGCAGTTCTTC.

Of note for this clone: The junction differs from germline at one of its ends, possibly a read error. The same CDR3 can be traced to other DNA sequences in this sample. V and J are TRBV7-2 and TRBJ2-3, with 12 bases identical to TRBD2. Germline V gives CDR1 SGHTA, CDR2 FQGNSA. The CDR3 extends over 18 amino acids. The chain's CDR3 is CASSLGLAGGRSTDTQYF. The CDR3, as DNA: TGTGCCAGCAGCTTAGGGCTAGCGGGAGGGCGGAGCACAGATACACAGTATTTT.

This clone was recorded many times. This chain connects TRBV18 to TRBJ2-6, with no clear D. There are 17 residues in the CDR3. Per the germline V gene, CDR1 is KGHSH and CDR2 is LQKENI. Trimming stripped 2 bases from V and 1 base from J, with 12 bases between. The CDR3 loop is CASSPVGFPSGANVLTF. CDR3 bases: TGTGCCAGCTCACCAGTTGGGTTCCCTTCTGGGGCCAACGTCCTGACTTTC.

This clone turned up a few times. This rearrangement joins TRBV27 to TRBJ2-4, with D perhaps TRBD1 (6 bases). V lost 6 bases to trimming and J lost 6 bases, with 15 bases between them. There are 14 residues in the CDR3. Germline V gives CDR1 MNHEY, CDR2 SMNVEV (reference sequence). CDR3 sequence: CASSYPGARNIQYF. The DNA for the CDR3 is TGTGCCAGCAGCTACCCAGGGGCGAGAAACATTCAGTACTTC.

This clone was counted a few times. A junction end diverges from the germline sequence, so it may reflect a read error. The chain has TRBV12-3 or TRBV12-4 and TRBJ2-2, with 11 bases lining up with TRBD2. The CDR3 consists of 15 residues. For the CDR3, the DNA is TGTGCCCGACTGACTAGCGGGACCGAACACCGGGGAGCTGTTTTT. This sequence encodes CARLTSGTEHRGAVF.

This clone was detected only a few times. The chain joins TRBV5-4 to TRBJ2-7, with a tentative D call TRBD2 (6 bases). The CDR3 loop spans 15 amino acids. Germline CDR1 is SGHNT and CDR2 is YYREEE (reference sequence). V lost 6 bases, J lost 0 bases, and 16 bases lay in between. The CDR3 DNA reads as TGTGCCAGCAACCACATGGAGGGAGGCTCCTACGAGCAGTACTTC. Protein: CASNHMEGGSYEQYF. Complete variable domain (other parts from reference TRBV5-4 and TRBJ2-7): ETGVTQSPTHLIKTRGQQVTLRCSSQSGHNTVSWYQQALGQGPQFIFQYYREEENGRGNFPPRFSGLQFPNYSSELNVNALELDDSALYLCASNHMEGGSYEQYFGPGTRLTVT.

A word on this clone: Given the absence of the conserved phenylalanine or tryptophan at the CDR3 end, a read error is likely. The rearrangement uses TRBV30 and TRBJ1-2; the D gene is possibly TRBD1 (5 bases). Trimming stripped 1 base from V and 6 bases from J, with 21 bases between. The CDR3 consists of 16 residues. Germline CDR1 and CDR2: GTSNPN and SVGIG (reference sequence). This CDR3 reads CAWSAPGDPHANGYTL. The DNA for the CDR3 is TGTGCCTGGAGTGCCCCCGGGGACCCGCACGCGAATGGCTACACCCTC.

Of note for this clone: A much more abundant neighbour one base away suggests this may be a read error. This chain links TRBV4-1 with TRBJ1-1; D is uncertain. Germline CDR1 and CDR2: MGHRA and YSYEKL. This CDR3 contains 15 residues. This CDR3 reads CAISPPAVGVTEAFF. DNA of the CDR3: TGCGCCATCAGCCCCCCAGCGGTAGGCGTGACTGAAGCTTTCTTT.

This clone rates as medium-sized. CDR3 amino acids: CASKQGVSDEQYF. CDR3 sequence (DNA): TGTGCCAGCAAACAGGGAGTTTCGGACGAGCAGTACTTC. The chain uses TRBV6-1 and TRBJ2-7, with D possibly TRBD1 on 6 matching bases. This CDR3 contains 13 residues. Germline assignment: CDR1 MNHNS and CDR2 SASEGT. V lost 7 bases and J lost 5, with 15 bases in between.

There are a few counts of this clone. This chain joins TRBV27 and TRBJ2-1; D is tentatively TRBD1 or TRBD2 (5 bases each). V gave up 10 bases and J gave up 8 bases, with 18 bases separating them. Germline V gene sequence: CDR1 MNHEY, CDR2 SMNVEV (reference sequence). The CDR3 runs 13 residues. CDR3 nucleotides: TGTGCCATCATCCTCTGGGGACCCCATGAGCAGTTCTTC. It codes for CAIILWGPHEQFF.

In its sample, this clone ranks as medium-sized. The chain uses TRBV12-3 or TRBV12-4 and TRBJ2-5; 9 bases match TRBD2. The trim removed 3 bases at V and 4 bases at J, leaving 3 bases unmatched. The CDR3 has 14 amino acids. The CDR3 nucleotides are TGTGCCAGCAGTTTGGGCGGGAGGGTAGAGACCCAGTACTTC. Residues: CASSLGGRVETQYF.

The V gene is TRBV18, the J gene TRBJ2-3, with 8 bases fitting TRBD1. Germline V gene data show CDR1 as KGHSH and CDR2 as LQKENI. J gave up 2 bases and V 3 bases, and 10 bases lay outside the gene matches. The CDR3 spans 17 residues. In DNA form, the CDR3 reads TGTGCCAGCTCACCCTACCGCGGGACAGGCCCCACAGATACGCAGTATTTT. Its translation: CASSPYRGTGPTDTQYF.

Worth noting for this clone: One junction end does not reproduce the germline sequence, and a read error may be involved. CDR3 nucleotide sequence: TGTGCCAGCAGCTTCCGGTACCTCACAGATACACAGTATTTT. This codes for CASSFRYLTDTQYF. This sequence joins TRBV7-3 and TRBJ2-3; D call uncertain. Looked up from germline, CDR1 is SGHTA and CDR2 is FQGTGA. The CDR3 is 14 amino acids. The full variable domain, completed using reference TRBV7-3 and TRBJ2-3, is GAGVSQTPSNKVTEKGKYVELRCDPISGHTALYWYRQSLGQGPEFLIYFQGTGAADDSGLPNDRFFAVRPEGSVSTLKIQRTERGDSAVYLCASSFRYLTDTQYFGPGTRLTVL.

Worth noting for this clone: A much bigger clone sits one base away, suggesting this may be a read error. V and J are TRBV5-6 and TRBJ2-1; TRBD2 agrees at 11 bases. The germline V gene has CDR1 SGHDT and CDR2 YYEEEE. CDR3 length: 15 amino acids. The V and J ends lost 0 bases and 11 bases, in that order; junction bases with no gene match: 7. The chain's CDR3 is CASSLVGLAEEKQFF. As DNA, the CDR3 is TGTGCCAGCAGCTTGGTGGGACTAGCGGAGGAGAAGCAGTTCTTC.

This clone is medium-sized. The rearrangement uses TRBV24-1 and TRBJ2-1, with 7 bases that match TRBD2. The length of the CDR3 is 14 residues. Trimming cost V 4 bases and J 10 bases; bases outside gene matches: 9. The germline CDR1 and CDR2 sequences are KGHDR and SFDVKD. Here the CDR3 DNA reads TGTGCCACCAGTGACCGTATAGCGGGTCGGGAGCAGTTCTTC. Translating it yields CATSDRIAGREQFF.

The V and J genes are TRBV4-1 and TRBJ1-6; D unclear. Germline lookup yields CDR1 MGHRA and CDR2 YSYEKL. The CDR3 is made up of 15 amino acids. V was trimmed by 2 bases and J by 9 bases, leaving 14 bases between them. This chain's CDR3 is CASSQYTEEGSPLHF. The CDR3 nucleotides are TGCGCCAGCAGCCAATACACCGAGGAGGGTTCACCCCTCCACTTT.

The CDR3 reads CASSLAGIAGAPLEQYF. The CDR3 DNA follows: TGTGCCAGCAGCTTAGCGGGGATAGCGGGAGCCCCCCTCGAGCAGTACTTC. The rearrangement links TRBV11-1 to TRBJ2-7, with 9 bases identical to TRBD2. Germline-derived CDR1 and CDR2 are SGHAT and FQDESV (reference sequence). With 0 bases clipped from V and 6 bases from J, the junction kept 12 bases outside the gene matches. The CDR3 totals 17 residues.

By its share, this clone is medium-sized. The chain recombines TRBV2 with TRBJ2-1; TRBD2 matches at 9 bases. The CDR3 has 13 amino acids. The trim removed 4 bases at V and 11 bases at J, leaving 6 bases unmatched. Germline-derived CDR1 and CDR2 are SNHLY and FYNNEI. CDR3 sequence: CASSVWTSDQQFF. The DNA of the CDR3 is TGTGCCAGCAGTGTTTGGACTAGCGACCAGCAGTTCTTC.

The table lists this clone with many counts. The chain joins TRBV28 to TRBJ1-4, with no clear D. V was trimmed by 3 bases and J by 0 bases, leaving 5 bases between them. CDR3 size: 14 residues. CDR1 MDHEN and CDR2 SYDVKM come from the germline V gene. The DNA for the CDR3 is TGTGCCAGCAGTTTCAAGGCAACTAATGAAAAACTGTTTTTT. Its translation is CASSFKATNEKLFF.

Ten or more counts support this clone. The rearrangement joins TRBV30 to TRBJ1-5; D not resolved. Germline CDR1 and CDR2: GTSNPN and SVGIG (reference sequence). Deletions cut 1 base from V and 1 base from J, with 5 bases between. The CDR3 length is 13 residues. CDR3 nucleotides: TGTGCCTGGAGTGGGGGAAGCAATCAGCCCCAGCATTTT. Translated: CAWSGGSNQPQHF.

This clone qualifies as medium-sized. The chain recombines TRBV6-1 with TRBJ2-1; TRBD1 matches at 11 bases. The ends lost 5 bases at V and 8 bases at J; junction bases unmatched: 5. The CDR3 contains 14 residues. CDR1 MNHNS and CDR2 SASEGT come from the germline V gene. CDR3 sequence (DNA): TGTGCCAGCAGTTTTTGGACAGGGGGCTATGAGCAGTTCTTC. Amino acids: CASSFWTGGYEQFF.

The V call is TRBV11-2, the J call TRBJ2-7; 8 bases match TRBD1. The CDR3 is made up of 14 amino acids. V was pared by 5 bases and J by 3 bases, with 6 bases of the junction left unmatched. The germline V gene encodes CDR1 SGHAT and CDR2 FQNNGV. The CDR3 sequence is CASSPLQGDYEQYF. As DNA, the CDR3 is TGTGCCAGCAGCCCATTACAGGGGGACTACGAGCAGTACTTC.

The V and J genes are TRBV30 and TRBJ2-1, with TRBD2 matching 10 bases. This CDR3 comprises 15 residues. Germline V CDR1 and CDR2: GTSNPN, SVGIG (reference sequence). V shed 1 base, J shed 1 base, and the junction held 1 base outside the gene matches. Here the CDR3 DNA reads TGTGCCTGGAGTGGGGGACTAGCGTCCTACAATGAGCAGTTCTTC. Protein: CAWSGGLASYNEQFF.

This chain connects TRBV6-4 to TRBJ2-5; possibly TRBD1 for D (6 bases). V lost 5 bases, J lost 5 bases, and 21 bases lay in between. Germline V gene data show CDR1 as MRHNA and CDR2 as SNTAGT. The CDR3 has 16 amino acids. The CDR3 nucleotides are TGTGCCAGCAGTTCCCGGAAAGGGGGTAGAATGGAGACCCAGTACTTC. Translating gives CASSSRKGGRMETQYF.

In DNA form, the CDR3 reads TGTGCCAGCAGCCAAGCGCAGCCCAACTACGAGCAGTACTTC. Protein: CASSQAQPNYEQYF. The gene calls are TRBV3-1 and TRBJ2-7; D unclear. The CDR3 is 14 amino acids. Trimming stripped 1 base from V and 3 bases from J, with 10 bases between. Germline lookup yields CDR1 LGHDT and CDR2 YNNKEL (reference sequence).

A word on this clone: A much bigger clone sits one base away, suggesting this may be a read error. The CDR3 is CASGEGWTSGTDTQYF. In nucleotides, the CDR3 is TGTGCCAGCGGTGAGGGTTGGACTAGCGGCACAGATACGCAGTATTTT. This chain uses TRBV2 with TRBJ2-3, with TRBD2 matching 9 bases. Looked up from germline, CDR1 is SNHLY and CDR2 is FYNNEI. This CDR3 region has 16 residues. Variable domain in full (rest from reference TRBV2 and TRBJ2-3): EPEVTQTPSHQVTQMGQEVILRCVPISNHLYFYWYRQILGQKVEFLVSFYNNEISEKSEIFDDQFSVERPDGSNFTLKIRSTKLEDSAMYFCASGEGWTSGTDTQYFGPGTRLTVL.

This chain uses TRBV20-1 with TRBJ1-6; the D is unclear. The CDR3 is 15 residues long. V lost 3 bases, J lost 0 bases, and 9 bases lay in between. CDR1 and CDR2 from the germline V gene are DFQATT and SNEGSKA (reference sequence). CDR3 residues: CSARLILSYNSPLHF. In DNA, the CDR3 is TGCAGTGCTAGGCTTATACTCTCCTATAATTCACCCCTCCACTTT.